This entry features one T cell receptor (beta chain) sequence. Its antigen is unknown. No quality values exist for individual bases; no much larger clone is one base distant. To sequence the TCRbeta CDR3 region, genomic DNA was isolated from the sorted cells. The immunoSEQ Assay was used to sequence the TCRbeta CDR3 regions. TCRdb retrieved this table from immuneACCESS and kept in-frame rearrangements only. Not all clones are present; in checked studies, unresolved V genes account for under half, and no reason is known for the remainder. This sample comprises some 100,000 clones, 75% to 90% of them detected only once. The top ten clonotypes cover 0.82% of the sample. The data derive from a study of OX40 agonist ivuxolimab in advanced cancers. In terms of the full investigation: The costimulatory receptor OX40 (CD134) was targeted by ivuxolimab, a fully human IgG2 agonistic monoclonal antibody. Intravenous ivuxolimab was administered to patients every 2 weeks at six dose levels: 0.01, 0.1, 0.3, 1.5, 3 and 10 mg/kg. Of the roughly 52 patients in dose escalation, 19 had hepatocellular carcinoma, some 15 had melanoma, 9 had renal cell carcinoma and 9 had head and neck cancer. In the dose-escalation cohort, 82.7% of patients were male, and the mean age was around 60 years, with a range of about 20 to 79. Patients were allowed to have had prior anti-PD-1, anti-PD-L1 or anti-CTLA-4 therapy, and approximately 40% of the dose-escalation patients had been treated with checkpoint inhibitors. Partial responses occurred in three dose-escalation patients, of whom one had hepatocellular carcinoma and two had cutaneous melanoma. Peripheral TCRbeta sequencing was intended to test whether TCR sequence diversity was altered and clonal T-cell expansion was caused by ivuxolimab. The paper describes the monotherapy dose-escalation part (N of about 50 patients) of the phase I trial of ivuxolimab. What the research found in general, with its limitations: After ivuxolimab, expanded clones were on average more numerous among CD8+ T cells than among CD4+ T cells. At doses of 0.1 to 3.0 mg/kg, clonal expansion of both CD4+ and CD8+ T cells in blood was seen between baseline and week 6. Partial responders in the 0.1-3.0 mg/kg groups had among the lowest normalized peripheral clonal expansion, especially among CD8+ T cells. Low levels of normalized T-cell clonal expansion were also seen in some nonresponding patients. Antigen specificity was not determined for the clonally expanded peripheral T cells.

The germline V gene supplies CDR1 SGHDN and CDR2 FVKESK. V gives up 1 base and J gives up 8 bases, and the segment between their germline ends measures 8 bases. The CDR3 runs 12 residues from the cysteine to the phenylalanine. This entry keeps only the CDR3 DNA: 36 bases, framed from base 1. Patients with autoimmune disease history or receiving systemic immunosuppression were excluded from the trial. Peripheral blood for TCR sequencing was collected from all dose cohorts at baseline, on cycle 4 day 1, and on cycle 7 day 1. The samples were drawn from a first-in-human, open-label, multicenter phase I dose-escalation trial of ivuxolimab. Adults with locally advanced or metastatic melanoma, renal cell carcinoma, hepatocellular carcinoma or head and neck squamous cell carcinoma were enrolled in the trial. Before TCR sequencing, CD4+ T cells and CD8+ T cells were sorted from peripheral blood as separate populations.

The specimen comprised CD4+ or CD8+ T cells sorted from blood, sampled in a trial of the OX40 agonist ivuxolimab. The sequence derives from an adult with an advanced solid tumor such as melanoma, head and neck, liver or kidney cancer. The chain links TRBV14 with TRBJ1-2, with TRBD1 perhaps the D gene, on 5 matching bases. In nucleotide form, the sequence is TGTGCCAGCAGCCAAGTTGGGGGAGGCTACACCTTC. Its protein product is CASSQVGGGYTF.